Sequencing of this TCR beta chain was carried out in a study of T-cell reconstitution after alpha-beta-depleted transplantation in children. This clonotype was seen a few times. Its matching antigen is unknown. Study outcomes and limitations: Several hundred rapidly expanded clones from non-depleted graft cells reportedly supplied alpha-beta T cells about two months post-transplant. Several patients had high TCRbeta diversity at day 60; it came from surviving recipient T cells and thymic progenitors. By one year post-transplant, T-cell counts and diversity largely arose from T cells that were newly produced.

Unique molecular identifiers were built into the TCRbeta library. One entry per CDR3 protein, called by TCRdb with MiXCR from the PCR reads. The table includes around 78,000 distinct CDR3 sequences, 13% to 15% detected once. There are 17 residues in the CDR3. The V segment lost 5 bases and the J segment 4 bases; nucleotides outside the gene matches: 10. Germline lookup yields CDR1 SGHTA and CDR2 FQGTGA. Sequences were derived from PBMCs, mostly from graft donor cells, sampled 180 days after TCRalphabeta/CD19-depleted stem cell transplant. The TCR comes from a male patient aged 2-10 years who had a stem cell transplant for acute lymphoblastic leukemia, so the T cells may come from the graft donor. The chain links TRBV7-3 to TRBJ2-3; 12 bases match TRBD2. The CDR3 region is CASSTSSGRVPPDTQYF. DNA for the CDR3: TGTGCCAGCAGCACATCTAGCGGGAGGGTTCCCCCAGATACGCAGTATTTT.